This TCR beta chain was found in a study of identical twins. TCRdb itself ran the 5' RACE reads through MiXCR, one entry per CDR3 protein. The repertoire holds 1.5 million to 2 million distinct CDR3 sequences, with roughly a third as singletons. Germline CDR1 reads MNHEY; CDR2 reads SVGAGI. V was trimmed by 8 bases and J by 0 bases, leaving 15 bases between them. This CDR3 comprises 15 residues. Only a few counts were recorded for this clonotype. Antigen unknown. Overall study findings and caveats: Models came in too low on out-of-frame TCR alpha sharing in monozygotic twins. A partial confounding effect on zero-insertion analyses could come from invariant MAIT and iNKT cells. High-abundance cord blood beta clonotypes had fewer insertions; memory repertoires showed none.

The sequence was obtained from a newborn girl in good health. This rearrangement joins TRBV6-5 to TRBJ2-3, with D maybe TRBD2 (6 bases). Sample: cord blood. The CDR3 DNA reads TGTGCCAGCCACAGGTTCAGCGGGAGCACAGATACGCAGTATTTT. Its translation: CASHRFSGSTDTQYF.